Below, 25 T cell receptor beta chains from the same sample are listed, as sequenced in a study of T cell responses to AZD1222 COVID-19 vaccine. TCRdb keeps only in-frame clones here, not all; method: immunoSEQ multiplex PCR. The sample shows 120,000 or so clones, about 90% of them seen only once. The specimen comprised peripheral blood, sampled on day 0 of AZD1222 vaccination. These receptors all come from an adult in good health.

Regarding this clone: The sample has other DNA sequences that encode this CDR3 too. J is TRBJ1-2 and V is TRBV18; the match to TRBD1 covers 9 bases. Germline loops: CDR1 KGHSH, CDR2 LQKENI. The trim removed 3 bases at V and 5 bases at J, leaving 4 bases unmatched. This CDR3 is 14 amino acids long. The CDR3 nucleotides are TGTGCCAGCTCACCGGACAGGGGCGGATATGGCTACACCTTC. Translation gives CASSPDRGGYGYTF.

The chain combines TRBV11-2 with TRBJ2-1; TRBD2 is a possible D gene (7 bases). The germline CDR1 and CDR2 sequences are SGHAT and FQNNGV. V was shortened by 3 bases and J by 5 bases, with 11 bases between the two germline ends. This CDR3 comprises 14 residues. For the CDR3, the DNA is TGTGCCAGCAGCTTGTGGGGGGGCGACAATGAGCAGTTCTTC. Its translation: CASSLWGGDNEQFF.

The chain joins TRBV25-1 to TRBJ1-1; no clear D. CDR3 length: 13 residues. From germline, CDR1 is MGHDK and CDR2 SYGVNS. V was clipped by 8 bases and J by 5 bases, with 15 bases between them. DNA of the CDR3: TGTGCCAGCCAGTACCGGGAGCGGACTGAAGCTTTCTTT. It is translated as CASQYRERTEAFF. Drawing the rest from reference TRBV25-1 and TRBJ1-1, the complete variable domain is EADIYQTPRYLVIGTGKKITLECSQTMGHDKMYWYQQDPGMELHLIHYSYGVNSTEKGDLSSESTVSRIRTEHFPLTLESARPSHTSQYLCASQYRERTEAFFGQGTRLTVV.

The chain couples TRBV14 to TRBJ2-3; no clear D. With 3 bases removed from V and 0 bases from J, the gap between germline ends came to 7 bases. CDR1 is SGHDN and CDR2 is FVKESK in the germline V gene. This CDR3 contains 14 residues. This CDR3 reads CASSQSHSTDTQYF. The CDR3 bases are TGTGCCAGCAGCCAGAGTCATAGCACAGATACGCAGTATTTT.

V gene TRBV18 combines with J gene TRBJ1-3; D might be TRBD1 (6 bases). Germline CDR1 KGHSH, CDR2 LQKENI. The length of the CDR3 is 15 residues. V was clipped by 1 base and J by 4 bases, with 11 bases between them. The DNA for the CDR3 is TGTGCCAGCTCACCACGAACAGGGTCCGGAAACACCATATATTTT. Amino acid sequence: CASSPRTGSGNTIYF.

The gene calls are TRBV7-8 and TRBJ2-5, with D perhaps matching TRBD1 or TRBD2 (5 bases each). CDR1 SGHVS and CDR2 FQNEAQ come from the germline V gene. V was shortened by 4 bases and J by 2 bases, with 11 bases between the two germline ends. This CDR3 region has 14 residues. The CDR3 region has the DNA TGTGCCAGCAGCTCTCGGGGCAGGCAAGAGACCCAGTACTTC. It encodes CASSSRGRQETQYF.

The rearrangement joins TRBV6-5 to TRBJ1-2; 8 bases fit TRBD1. In germline, CDR1 is MNHEY, CDR2 SVGAGI. Unmatched junction bases numbered 0, after V lost 0 bases and J lost 6 bases. The CDR3 has 13 amino acids. The CDR3 loop is CASSYSRGHGYTF. The CDR3 DNA is TGTGCCAGCAGTTACTCCAGGGGGCATGGCTACACCTTC.

The chain carries TRBV18 and TRBJ1-4; a possible D gene is TRBD1 (5 bases). Trimming shortened V by 2 bases and J by 5 bases, and 15 bases separated the two germline ends. The CDR3 runs to 16 residues. Germline CDR1 is KGHSH and CDR2 is LQKENI. CDR3 nucleotide sequence: TGTGCCAGCTCACCAGATTTGAGGGGTTTAAATGAAAAACTGTTTTTT. Protein: CASSPDLRGLNEKLFF. Supplemented by reference TRBV18 and TRBJ1-4, the full variable domain reads NAGVMQNPRHLVRRRGQEARLRCSPMKGHSHVYWYRQLPEEGLKFMVYLQKENIIDESGMPKERFSAEFPKEGPSILRIQQVVRGDSAAYFCASSPDLRGLNEKLFFGSGTQLSVL.

The chain uses TRBV29-1 and TRBJ1-2; no clear D. This CDR3 region has 14 residues. The germline CDR1 and CDR2 sequences are SQVTM and ANQGSEA. Trimming took off 0 bases at V and 3 bases at J, with 11 bases between the two ends. The CDR3 loop is CSVEEDSLHYGYTF. CDR3 bases: TGCAGCGTTGAAGAAGACTCCCTGCACTATGGCTACACCTTC. Supplemented by reference TRBV29-1 and TRBJ1-2, the full variable domain reads SAVISQKPSRDICQRGTSLTIQCQVDSQVTMMFWYRQQPGQSLTLIATANQGSEATYESGFVIDKFPISRPNLTFSTLTVSNMSPEDSSIYLCSVEEDSLHYGYTFGSGTRLTVV.

The chain combines TRBV7-3 with TRBJ2-5; 13 positions match TRBD2. Germline assignment: CDR1 SGHTA and CDR2 FQGTGA. With 5 bases clipped from V and 7 bases from J, the junction kept 7 bases outside the gene matches. This CDR3 has 15 amino acids. The CDR3 DNA reads as TGTGCCAGCAGCCTAGGACTAGCGGGAGAAGGGACCCAGTACTTC. Its translation is CASSLGLAGEGTQYF.

This rearrangement joins TRBV4-2 to TRBJ1-2; 10 bases fit TRBD1. Germline lookup yields CDR1 LGHNA and CDR2 YNFKEQ. The CDR3 loop spans 16 amino acids. After removal of 3 bases from V and 5 bases from J, the junction contained 9 bases not matched to a gene. CDR3 sequence: CASSQGDRGLGYGYTF. The CDR3 DNA reads as TGTGCCAGCAGCCAGGGCGACAGGGGGCTGGGTTATGGCTACACCTTC.

The genes are TRBV7-9 and TRBJ1-1, with 7 nucleotides matching TRBD1. CDR1 is SEHNR and CDR2 is FQNEAQ in the germline V gene (reference sequence). The CDR3 length is 12 residues. V gave up 6 bases and J gave up 10 bases; unmatched junction bases: 8. The CDR3 region has the DNA TGTGCCAGCAGGCCGACAGGGCCCAGAGCTTTCTTT. Translation: CASRPTGPRAFF.

This clone was seen only once. The rearrangement joins TRBV11-2 to TRBJ2-5; 10 bases are a match to TRBD2. The CDR3 contains 17 residues. Germline V gene sequence: CDR1 SGHAT, CDR2 FQNNGV. J was trimmed by 4 bases and V by 3 bases; bases with no gene match: 11. CDR3 sequence (DNA): TGTGCCAGCAGCTTTTTGGGAAGCGGGGGGGCCCGAGAGACCCAGTACTTC. Encoded protein: CASSFLGSGGARETQYF.

J is TRBJ1-4 and V is TRBV24-1, with a tentative D call TRBD1 (6 bases). V lost 4 bases and J 2 bases, leaving 19 bases between the germline ends. CDR3 length: 18 amino acids. Germline V gene sequence: CDR1 KGHDR, CDR2 SFDVKD. The CDR3 spells CATSEHSPGVGTNEKLFF. The DNA for the CDR3 is TGTGCCACCAGTGAACACTCCCCAGGGGTGGGGACTAATGAAAAACTGTTTTTT.

V usage is TRBV9 and J usage is TRBJ2-4; 13 bases fit TRBD2. The V gene's germline CDR1 is SGDLS and CDR2 YYNGEE. The CDR3 spans 19 residues. Trimming took 3 bases from V and 1 from J; bases not matched to a gene: 10. This CDR3 is CASSEGLGLAGPAKNIQYF. CDR3 sequence (DNA): TGTGCCAGCAGCGAGGGGCTGGGACTAGCGGGGCCTGCCAAAAACATTCAGTACTTC.

The chain employs TRBV18 and TRBJ2-7, with D possibly matching TRBD2 (6 bases). CDR3 length: 15 residues. V lost 4 bases, J lost 5 bases, and 18 bases lay in between. Looked up from germline, CDR1 is KGHSH and CDR2 is LQKENI. CDR3 sequence (DNA): TGTGCCAGCTCACAACTAGCTTCACCCTGGGACGAGCAGTACTTC. Its protein is CASSQLASPWDEQYF.

The chain uses TRBV28 and TRBJ1-2; D is uncertain. V dropped 2 bases and J dropped 3 bases, with 13 bases sitting between them. This CDR3 region has 15 residues. Germline V gene lookup returns CDR1 MDHEN and CDR2 SYDVKM. CDR3 sequence: CASSLGSGGDYGYTF. The CDR3 DNA is TGTGCCAGCAGTTTAGGCAGCGGCGGGGACTATGGCTACACCTTC.

The V and J genes are TRBV28 and TRBJ1-5, with D unresolved. Trimming removed 3 bases from V and 0 bases from J, with 15 bases in between. Germline loops: CDR1 MDHEN, CDR2 SYDVKM. This CDR3 comprises 17 residues. DNA of the CDR3: TGTGCCAGCAGTTTCTCCGCCAGACGATATAGCAATCAGCCCCAGCATTTT. The encoded protein is CASSFSARRYSNQPQHF.

For the CDR3, the DNA is TGCAGTGCTAGTTCGTTGGGACAGGGTCAGATTTTGTACACTGAAGCTTTCTTT. This gives the protein CSASSLGQGQILYTEAFF. V and J are TRBV20-1 and TRBJ1-1; 9 bases are shared with TRBD1. The CDR3 contains 18 residues. The V segment lost 3 bases and the J segment 3 bases; nucleotides outside the gene matches: 17. Germline CDR1 DFQATT, CDR2 SNEGSKA (reference sequence).

This chain uses TRBV7-3 with TRBJ1-6; weak D call: TRBD1 (6 bases). Per the germline V gene, CDR1 is SGHTA and CDR2 is FQGTGA. The CDR3 runs to 13 residues. Trimming took off 4 bases at V and 9 bases at J, with 10 bases between the two ends. CDR3 residues: CASSSQGGSPLHF. Written as DNA, the CDR3 is TGTGCCAGCAGCTCACAGGGTGGTTCACCCCTCCACTTT. The whole variable domain, remainder taken from reference TRBV7-3 and TRBJ1-6, is GAGVSQTPSNKVTEKGKYVELRCDPISGHTALYWYRQSLGQGPEFLIYFQGTGAADDSGLPNDRFFAVRPEGSVSTLKIQRTERGDSAVYLCASSSQGGSPLHFGNGTRLTVT.

CDR3 sequence reads: CASSHPGQDNYGYTF. In nucleotides, the CDR3 is TGTGCCAGCAGCCATCCCGGACAGGATAACTATGGCTACACCTTC. V is TRBV5-5 and J is TRBJ1-2; TRBD1 aligns across 7 bases. Germline V gene lookup returns CDR1 SGHKS and CDR2 YYEKEE (reference sequence). V lost 4 bases, J lost 1 base, and 7 bases stayed unmatched. The CDR3 length is 15 residues.

This chain joins TRBV2 and TRBJ2-3; the match to TRBD2 covers 7 bases. Per germline, CDR1 SNHLY and CDR2 FYNNEI. The CDR3 has 14 amino acids. V was clipped by 8 bases and J by 2 bases; unmatched bases: 7. CDR3 bases: TGTGCCAGCCGTCAGCGGGGATACACAGATACGCAGTATTTT. This encodes CASRQRGYTDTQYF.

The V gene is TRBV12-5, the J gene TRBJ1-5, with D uncertain. The length of the CDR3 is 14 residues. The V end was cut by 1 base, the J end by 7 bases, with 11 bases between. Germline V gene sequence: CDR1 LGHNT, CDR2 FRNRAP. The CDR3 reads CASGLAESRQPQHF. CDR3 sequence (DNA): TGTGCTAGTGGTTTGGCAGAAAGTAGACAGCCCCAGCATTTT.

The CDR3 spells CASRENGDEKLFF. The CDR3, as DNA: TGCGCCAGCAGGGAGAACGGTGATGAAAAACTGTTTTTT. The genes are TRBV5-1 and TRBJ1-4; D ambiguous. The V and J ends lost 5 bases and 6 bases respectively, with 11 bases between them. Germline values: CDR1 SGHRS, CDR2 YFSETQ. The CDR3 runs to 13 residues. Using reference TRBV5-1 and TRBJ1-4 for the parts outside the CDR3, the full variable domain is KAGVTQTPRYLIKTRGQQVTLSCSPISGHRSVSWYQQTPGQGLQFLFEYFSETQRNKGNFPGRFSGRQFSNSRSEMNVSTLELGDSALYLCASRENGDEKLFFGSGTQLSVL.

The CDR3 DNA sequence: TGTGCCAGCAGCCTCAGAGGTCGGAGCTATAGCAATCAGCCCCAGCATTTT. It codes for CASSLRGRSYSNQPQHF. The chain joins TRBV7-8 to TRBJ1-5; D is undetermined. The CDR3 length is 17 residues. Germline CDR1 and CDR2: SGHVS and FQNEAQ. V was cut by 5 bases and J by 0 bases, with 17 bases left in between.